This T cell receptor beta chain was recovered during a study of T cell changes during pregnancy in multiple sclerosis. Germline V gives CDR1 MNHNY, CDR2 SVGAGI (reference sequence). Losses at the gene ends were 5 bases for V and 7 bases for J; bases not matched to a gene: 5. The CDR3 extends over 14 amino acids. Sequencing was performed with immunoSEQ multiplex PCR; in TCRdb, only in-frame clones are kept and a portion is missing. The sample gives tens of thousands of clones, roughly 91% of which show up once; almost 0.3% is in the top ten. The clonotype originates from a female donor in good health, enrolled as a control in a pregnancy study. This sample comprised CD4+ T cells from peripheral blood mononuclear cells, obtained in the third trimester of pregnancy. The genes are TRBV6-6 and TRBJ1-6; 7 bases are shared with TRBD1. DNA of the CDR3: TGTGCCAGCAGTGGGGACAGCTACAATTCACCCCTCCACTTT. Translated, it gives CASSGDSYNSPLHF.